This TCR beta chain appears in the sequencing data of a study of shared clonotypes between healthy human individuals. Findings of the study overall: Sampling involved blood alone; tissue repertoires likely differ. Non-shared clonotypes showed lower generation probabilities than clonotypes common to all four donors.

Deep-level running was used for the assay. The repertoire was sequenced with immunoSEQ multiplex PCR; TCRdb's copy has only in-frame clones and lacks some. Among about 800,000 clones, roughly 96% were seen once, and the ten largest hold less than 0.25%. In germline, CDR1 is SEHNR, CDR2 FQNEAQ (reference sequence). CDR3 length: 13 residues. The V segment lost 5 bases and the J segment 1 base; nucleotides outside the gene matches: 2. Positively selected for CCR7, the CD45RO-negative cells used as naive CD8 cells excluded terminally differentiated effector memory CD45RA+ cells. Healthy adults negative for HIV, lacking recent acute infections or vaccinations, served as donors. Concerning this clone: No antigen is known for it.

The TCR originated in a man under 40 in good health. What was sequenced was naive CD8+ T cells sorted from blood. The chain is built from TRBV7-9 and TRBJ2-7; 7 bases fit TRBD1. CDR3 DNA sequence: TGTGCCAGCAGCGGACAGGAATCCTACGAGCAGTACTTC. Its translation is CASSGQESYEQYF.